Shown below are 22 T cell receptor beta chains from a single sample sequenced in a study of OX40 agonist ivuxolimab in advanced cancers. Method: immunoSEQ multiplex PCR; TCRdb's copy keeps in-frame clones and lacks some. The sample lists around 30,000 clones; 82% were seen once. The sequencing used CD4+ or CD8+ T cells sorted from blood, collected in a trial of the OX40 agonist ivuxolimab. The receptor source for this set is an adult with an advanced solid tumor such as melanoma, head and neck, liver or kidney cancer.

The CDR3 region is CASRNLQDGNYGYTF. CDR3 DNA: TGCGCCAGCCGGAACCTTCAGGACGGCAACTATGGCTACACCTTC. This chain connects TRBV5-1 to TRBJ1-2; D is unresolved. Trimming stripped 7 bases from V and 2 bases from J, with 18 bases between. CDR3 length: 15 residues. Germline lookup yields CDR1 SGHRS and CDR2 YFSETQ.

The chain carries TRBV7-9 and TRBJ2-2; TRBD1 aligns across 7 bases. This CDR3 spans 15 amino acids. Per the germline V gene, CDR1 is SEHNR and CDR2 is FQNEAQ (reference sequence). The ends lost 6 bases at V and 3 bases at J; junction bases unmatched: 7. CDR3 residues: CASRQTGTDTGELFF. As DNA, the CDR3 is TGTGCCAGCAGACAGACAGGGACGGACACCGGGGAGCTGTTTTTT.

The rearrangement links TRBV11-2 to TRBJ1-4; the D is unclear. Germline V gives CDR1 SGHAT, CDR2 FQNNGV. V lost 2 bases and J lost 4, with 8 bases in between. This CDR3 is built from 14 residues. The DNA for the CDR3 is TGTGCCAGCAGCTTATCAGCAGATAATGAAAAACTGTTTTTT. It specifies CASSLSADNEKLFF.

V is TRBV4-3 and J is TRBJ1-2, with D maybe TRBD1 (6 bases). Germline loops: CDR1 LGHNA, CDR2 YSLEER. The CDR3 covers 17 residues. Trimming left V 0 bases short and J 3 bases short, with 17 bases between. This chain's CDR3 is CASSQDRLAGGYYGYTF. CDR3 nucleotide sequence: TGCGCCAGCAGCCAAGATAGGTTAGCGGGGGGCTACTATGGCTACACCTTC.

This clone was detected only once. This sequence joins TRBV28 and TRBJ2-5; 10 bases agree with TRBD1. The end of the DNA aligns better with TRBJ2-7, so the J call may be wrong. The germline gives CDR1 MDHEN, CDR2 SYDVKM. The CDR3 totals 16 residues. The CDR3 DNA follows: TGTGCCAGCAGACCCCGGACAGGGGGATTTTTCTACGAGCAGTACTTC. Translated, it gives CASRPRTGGFFYEQYF.

The rearrangement uses TRBV7-9 and TRBJ2-1; no definite D call. V was trimmed by 5 bases and J by 4 bases, leaving 9 bases between them. The CDR3 runs 13 residues. Germline CDR1 and CDR2: SEHNR and FQNEAQ (reference sequence). CDR3 amino acids: CASSPPKYNEQFF. CDR3 bases: TGTGCCAGCAGCCCCCCTAAGTACAATGAGCAGTTCTTC.

The rearrangement links TRBV27 to TRBJ1-2; D might be TRBD1 (5 bases). V was pared by 3 bases and J by 4 bases, with 9 bases between. CDR3 length: 13 amino acids. Germline V gene lookup returns CDR1 MNHEY and CDR2 SMNVEV (reference sequence). The DNA for the CDR3 is TGTGCCAGCAGTTTGCAGGGTACCTATGGCTACACCTTC. Translation gives CASSLQGTYGYTF.

CDR3 coding DNA: TGTGCCAGCAGCTTTCGAGATCCAGCGGGAGGGCCTACCTACGAGCAGTACTTC. Protein product: CASSFRDPAGGPTYEQYF. The chain is built from TRBV7-5 and TRBJ2-7; the D segment call TRBD2 is taken from the table without a DNA check. TRBV7-5 is classified as a pseudogene. The CDR3 has 18 residues.

The gene calls are TRBV7-9 and TRBJ1-6, with D possibly matching TRBD1 (5 bases). Germline CDR1 is SEHNR and CDR2 is FQNEAQ (reference sequence). This CDR3 spans 15 amino acids. V gave up 3 bases and J gave up 10 bases, with 16 bases separating them. The CDR3 nucleotides read TGTGCCAGCAGCTTCGGGGCGGACTTAGGGTCACCCCTCCACTTT. This translates into CASSFGADLGSPLHF.

J is TRBJ1-4 and V is TRBV6-6, with 7 bases identical to TRBD1. Germline assignment: CDR1 MNHNY and CDR2 SVGAGI (reference sequence). This CDR3 contains 14 residues. V was clipped by 7 bases and J by 7 bases; unmatched bases: 9. The CDR3 protein is CASNFRDSLEKLFF. The CDR3 DNA sequence: TGTGCCAGCAATTTCCGGGACAGTCTTGAAAAACTGTTTTTT.

The V call is TRBV4-3, the J call TRBJ2-7; possibly TRBD2 for D (6 bases). Deletions cut 1 base from V and 6 bases from J, with 16 bases between. The length of the CDR3 is 15 residues. The germline CDR1 and CDR2 sequences are LGHNA and YSLEER. The CDR3 protein is CASSQVGGKGPEQYF. In DNA form, the CDR3 reads TGCGCCAGCAGCCAAGTGGGGGGTAAGGGTCCCGAGCAGTACTTC.

As to this clone: Distinct nucleotide sequences in the sample also encode this CDR3. The chain is built from TRBV6-5 and TRBJ2-5; D unclear. The germline V gene has CDR1 MNHEY and CDR2 SVGAGI. With 2 bases removed from V and 5 bases from J, the gap between germline ends came to 9 bases. The CDR3 consists of 13 residues. CDR3 residues: CASSYTGRETQYF. In DNA, the CDR3 is TGTGCCAGCAGTTACACGGGCAGGGAGACCCAGTACTTC.

The chain recombines TRBV9 with TRBJ1-1; 7 bases line up with TRBD1. Germline lookup yields CDR1 SGDLS and CDR2 YYNGEE. Losses at the gene ends were 3 bases for V and 4 bases for J; bases not matched to a gene: 6. This CDR3 comprises 14 residues. CDR3 amino acids: CASSGQGTGTEAFF. In DNA form, the CDR3 reads TGTGCCAGCAGCGGACAGGGTACCGGCACTGAAGCTTTCTTT.

The chain recombines TRBV28 with TRBJ2-5; D is possibly TRBD2 (7 bases). Germline loops: CDR1 MDHEN, CDR2 SYDVKM. The CDR3 spans 21 residues. Trimming pared 0 bases from V and 3 bases from J, leaving 29 bases between. This CDR3 is CASSLWGHLSPLIGRKETQYF. CDR3 DNA sequence: TGTGCCAGCAGTTTATGGGGACACCTCTCCCCTTTAATCGGGAGGAAAGAGACCCAGTACTTC.

The gene calls are TRBV7-2 and TRBJ2-7, with a tentative D call TRBD1 (6 bases). The CDR3 is 12 amino acids. The V end was cut by 5 bases, the J end by 5 bases, with 10 bases between. CDR1 and CDR2 (germline): SGHTA, FQGNSA. CDR3: CASSLRGNEQYF. The CDR3 bases are TGTGCCAGCAGCCTAAGGGGGAACGAGCAGTACTTC.

The chain carries TRBV5-4 and TRBJ1-2, with TRBD1 as a possible D gene (5 bases). Germline V gives CDR1 SGHNT, CDR2 YYREEE (reference sequence). Deletions cut 2 bases from V and 8 bases from J, with 25 bases between. There are 17 residues in the CDR3. Here the CDR3 DNA reads TGTGCCAGCAGCTTAGCGGGGACGGGGGTAACCTATGGCGGCTACACCTTC. It codes for CASSLAGTGVTYGGYTF.

Within the sample, this clone is medium-sized (0.01 to 0.1%). The V and J genes are TRBV14 and TRBJ2-2; 7 nucleotides align to TRBD2. V lost 5 bases, J lost 4 bases, and 10 bases stayed unmatched. Germline values: CDR1 SGHDN, CDR2 FVKESK. The CDR3 is 16 residues long. This CDR3 is CASSLRSSGTTGELFF. As DNA, the CDR3 is TGTGCCAGCAGCTTGAGGTCTAGCGGAACCACCGGGGAGCTGTTTTTT.

This sequence joins TRBV7-9 and TRBJ1-3; D remains ambiguous. The CDR3 runs to 12 residues. Germline CDR1 SEHNR, CDR2 FQNEAQ (reference sequence). V lost 11 bases and J lost 5, with 13 bases in between. CDR3 protein: CAGGGRRNTIYF. The DNA for the CDR3 is TGTGCCGGAGGAGGGAGGAGAAACACCATATATTTT.

About this clone itself: Other DNA sequences from this sample encode an identical CDR3 as well. The chain couples TRBV19 to TRBJ2-7; D unresolved. V gave up 3 bases and J gave up 3 bases, with 3 bases separating them. CDR3 length: 11 amino acids. Germline V gene data show CDR1 as LNHDA and CDR2 as SQIVND (reference sequence). The CDR3 DNA reads as TGTGCCAGTAGTATTGGCTACGAGCAGTACTTC. Its translation: CASSIGYEQYF.

The J gene is TRBJ1-1, the V gene TRBV19; D not resolved. Looked up from germline, CDR1 is LNHDA and CDR2 is SQIVND (reference sequence). The CDR3 is 13 residues long. Trimming took 4 bases from V and 0 from J, leaving 6 bases between them. The CDR3 reads CASSNLMNTEAFF. The CDR3 nucleotides read TGTGCCAGTAGTAACCTCATGAACACTGAAGCTTTCTTT.

CDR3 region: CAWSGQGGGELFF. DNA for the CDR3: TGTGCCTGGAGTGGACAGGGCGGCGGGGAGCTGTTTTTT. V is TRBV30 and J is TRBJ2-2; 7 bases are a match to TRBD1. CDR1 is GTSNPN and CDR2 is SVGIG in the germline V gene (reference sequence). After removal of 1 base from V and 7 bases from J, the junction contained 3 bases not matched to a gene. CDR3 length equals 13 residues.

V usage is TRBV16 and J usage is TRBJ2-7; D gene ambiguous. There are 12 residues in the CDR3. V was clipped by 3 bases and J by 6 bases, with 9 bases between them. From germline, CDR1 is KGHSY and CDR2 FQNENV. The CDR3 DNA is TGTGCCAGCAGCCACGGCTTGTTCGAGCAGTACTTC. It is translated as CASSHGLFEQYF.